This entry features one T cell receptor (beta chain) sequence. Its antigen is undetermined. V lost 5 bases and J lost 6; bases outside the gene matches: 9. Germline values: CDR1 MDHEN, CDR2 SYDVKM. This CDR3 is 14 amino acids long. These data belong to a study of T cell responses to AZD1222 COVID-19 vaccine. Regarding the study as a whole: Vaccine-associated CD4 TCRs spanned spike, dominant at 160-218 and 743-854. It was only after the peak T cell response that any repertoires were sampled.

The method was immunoSEQ multiplex PCR; TCRdb's version includes in-frame clones alone and lacks a portion of them. The table has approximately 110,000 clones, about nine tenths seen once. The receptor was isolated from an adult in good health. This rearrangement joins TRBV28 to TRBJ1-2; TRBD1 agrees at 7 bases. The sequences come from peripheral blood, collected on day 0 of AZD1222 vaccination. The CDR3, as DNA: TGTGCCAGCAGTCTCATTTGGACAGGACATGGCTACACCTTC. Its protein product is CASSLIWTGHGYTF.